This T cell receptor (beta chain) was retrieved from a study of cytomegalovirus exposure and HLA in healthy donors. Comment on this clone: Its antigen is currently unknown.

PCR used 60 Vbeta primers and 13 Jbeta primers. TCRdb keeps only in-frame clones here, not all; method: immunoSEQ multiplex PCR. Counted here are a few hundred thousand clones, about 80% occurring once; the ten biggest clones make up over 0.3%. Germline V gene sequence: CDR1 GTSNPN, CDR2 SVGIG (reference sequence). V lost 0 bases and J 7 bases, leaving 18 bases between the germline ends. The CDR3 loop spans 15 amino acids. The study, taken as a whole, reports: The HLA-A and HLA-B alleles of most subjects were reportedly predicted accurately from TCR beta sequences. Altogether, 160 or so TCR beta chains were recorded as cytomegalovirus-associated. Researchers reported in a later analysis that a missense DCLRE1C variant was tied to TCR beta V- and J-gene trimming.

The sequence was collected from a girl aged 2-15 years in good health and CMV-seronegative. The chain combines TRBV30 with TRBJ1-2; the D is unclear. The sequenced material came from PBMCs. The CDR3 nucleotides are TGTGCCTGGAGTGTACTGGAGGGAGGGTATTGTGGCTACACCTTC. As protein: CAWSVLEGGYCGYTF.